This T cell receptor beta chain was documented in a study of T cell repertoires in cytomegalovirus infection. Across the whole study: From public TCR beta signatures came an indication of both CMV infection and matching HLA type.

TCRdb reprocessed the reads via MiXCR and lists one record per CDR3 protein. The sample has fewer than 250,000 distinct CDR3 sequences; about 12% are singletons. Study-level results: Based on cumulative public TCR beta family frequency, carriers of CMV plus the relevant HLA were identified. HLA-C-restricted TCR beta clonotypes specific for CMV led the ex vivo response.

Comments on this clonotype: Its antigen remains unidentified.

Germline V gene data show CDR1 as SQVTM and CDR2 as ANQGSEA. The V segment lost 8 bases and the J segment 5 bases; nucleotides outside the gene matches: 19. The CDR3 is made up of 16 amino acids. The chain uses TRBV29-1 and TRBJ2-5; 8 bases are a match to TRBD1. This clonotype originated in a human donor in good health (CMV status not recorded). Some clones in this sample may be carry-over from other donors' samples. Source material: PBMCs. The CDR3 loop is CSPRTGRTPMRETQYF. The CDR3 region has the DNA TGCAGCCCCCGGACAGGGCGAACTCCTATGAGGGAGACCCAGTACTTC.